This T cell receptor (beta chain) was recovered during a study of T-cell memory formation after mild COVID-19. TCRdb ran MiXCR on the 5' RACE reads and lists one entry per CDR3 protein. Of 30,000 to 45,000 distinct CDR3 sequences in the sample, about 10% were seen once. The V and J ends lost 2 bases and 0 bases respectively, with 6 bases between them. The CDR3 covers 14 residues. Germline V gives CDR1 SGHTA, CDR2 FQGNSA. This clonotype was picked up many times. The source material was PBMCs or a T cell subset sorted from them (not recorded which). This rearrangement joins TRBV7-2 to TRBJ2-3; D is unclear. This TCR was sampled from a man in his late teens or twenties who had mild COVID-19 (a few samples of this study predate the infection). Cell type and time point are not known. This CDR3 reads CASSLFGSTDTQYF. As DNA, the CDR3 is TGTGCCAGCAGCTTATTTGGAAGCACAGATACGCAGTATTTT. Full variable domain (outside the CDR3, taken from reference TRBV7-2 and TRBJ2-3): GAGVSQSPSNKVTEKGKDVELRCDPISGHTALYWYRQSLGQGLEFLIYFQGNSAPDKSGLPSDRFSAERTGGSVSTLTIQRTQQEDSAVYLCASSLFGSTDTQYFGPGTRLTVL.